The clone carrying this TCR beta chain was observed a few times. No antigen is known for it. The V end was cut by 1 base, the J end by 2 bases, with 10 bases between. CDR3 length: 14 residues. Germline assignment: CDR1 SGHRS and CDR2 YFSETQ. Data came from immunoSEQ multiplex PCR; TCRdb stores just in-frame clones and leaves some out. The sample includes 32,000 or so clones, almost 80% of them seen just once. This record belongs to a study of T cells in narcolepsy. The wider study: Donors had narcolepsy type 1 or type 2, or were healthy controls.

Study conclusions and caveats: Autoreactive clone sequences were missing from some blood memory CD4+ repertoires. Same-patient CSF and blood CD4+ T cell clonotypes included HCRT-specific and TRIB2-specific autoreactive ones.

The sample comprised memory (CD45RA-) CD4+ T cells from blood. This receptor was taken from a human donor in good health. The chain has TRBV5-1 and TRBJ2-7; D not resolved. The chain's CDR3 is CASSLLDGTYEQYF. CDR3 in DNA: TGCGCCAGCAGCTTGTTGGATGGAACCTACGAGCAGTACTTC.